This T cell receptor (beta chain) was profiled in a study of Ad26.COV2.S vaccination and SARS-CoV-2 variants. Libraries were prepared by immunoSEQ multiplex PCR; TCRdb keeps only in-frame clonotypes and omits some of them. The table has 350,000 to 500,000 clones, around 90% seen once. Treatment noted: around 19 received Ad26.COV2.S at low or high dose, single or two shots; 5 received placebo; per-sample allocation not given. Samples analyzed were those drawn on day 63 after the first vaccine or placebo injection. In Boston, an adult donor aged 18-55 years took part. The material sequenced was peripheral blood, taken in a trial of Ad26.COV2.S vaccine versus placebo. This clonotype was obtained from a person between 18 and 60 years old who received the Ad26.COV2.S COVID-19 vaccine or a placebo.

CDR3 loop: CASSPSGRADEQFF. The DNA for the CDR3 is TGTGCCAGCAGCCCTAGCGGGAGGGCGGATGAGCAGTTCTTC. This chain links TRBV27 with TRBJ2-1; 12 positions agree with TRBD2. The germline gives CDR1 MNHEY, CDR2 SMNVEV (reference sequence). Germline trimming cut 6 bases from V and 8 bases from J; bases unmatched to any gene: 5. The CDR3 contains 14 residues.